The T cell receptor (beta chain) described here comes from a study of graft-versus-host responses after intestinal transplantation. Whole-study findings and limits: In patients with graft-donor T cell macrochimerism, allograft graft-versus-host to host-versus-graft clonal ratios were high. With peak circulating GvH clone levels came an association with early post-transplant HvG declines.

To note about this clone: Its antigen remains unidentified.

Using immunoSEQ multiplex PCR, the repertoire was profiled, and TCRdb retains in-frame clones only, with some absent. Counted here are tens of thousands of clones, roughly 91% occurring once; the ten biggest clones make up 0.4% to 0.5%. The clonotype comes from a human donor who received an intestinal transplant. The sample here was unstimulated CD8+ T cells sorted from spleen or lymph node cells, taken before intestinal transplant.

CDR3 residues: CARRDSDYGYTF. CDR3 DNA sequence: TGTGCCAGGAGAGACAGCGACTATGGCTACACCTTC. The rearrangement links TRBV2 to TRBJ1-2, with D possibly matching TRBD1 (5 bases). The CDR3 runs 12 residues. V was clipped by 9 bases and J by 3 bases, with 11 bases between them. Germline V lookup: CDR1 SNHLY, CDR2 FYNNEI.